A single sample is the source of the 12 T cell receptor beta chains below, sequenced in a study of shared clonotypes between healthy human individuals. Assay used: immunoSEQ multiplex PCR; TCRdb lists only in-frame clones, some missing. The sample comprises around 1,900,000 clones, just over 90% of which are singletons, and about 1.7% rests with the top ten. CD45RO negativity and positive selection for CCR7 defined naive CD8 cells, a population that excluded terminally differentiated effector memory CD45RA+ cells. The sample comprised naive CD8+ T cells from PBMCs. The receptors shown here come from a man in his late teens or twenties in good health. Some clones in this sample may be carry-over from other donors' samples.

The chain recombines TRBV27 with TRBJ1-1; D gene ambiguous. Per the germline V gene, CDR1 is MNHEY and CDR2 is SMNVEV (reference sequence). The CDR3 is 14 amino acids. V lost 6 bases, J lost 4 bases, and 15 bases lay in between. The CDR3 loop reads CASRDRLLSTEAFF. The CDR3 DNA follows: TGTGCCAGCAGGGACCGTCTCCTAAGCACTGAAGCTTTCTTT.

The chain joins TRBV9 to TRBJ1-1; D unresolved. Germline loops: CDR1 SGDLS, CDR2 YYNGEE. V lost 4 bases and J lost 1, with 23 bases in between. The CDR3 has 18 residues. The CDR3 sequence: CASSPPSQTIGRNTEAFF. CDR3 nucleotide sequence: TGTGCCAGCAGCCCTCCCTCCCAGACCATAGGGCGGAACACTGAAGCTTTCTTT.

The V and J genes are TRBV9 and TRBJ2-7; possible D gene TRBD1, 6 bases. Germline V gene data show CDR1 as SGDLS and CDR2 as YYNGEE. CDR3 size: 15 residues. V lost 0 bases and J 1 base, leaving 11 bases between the germline ends. CDR3 sequence (DNA): TGTGCCAGCAGCGTAGGTTATCAGGGGTCCTACGAGCAGTACTTC. It yields the protein CASSVGYQGSYEQYF.

V is TRBV11-1 and J is TRBJ2-3; possibly TRBD2 for D (6 bases). The V end lost 1 base, the J end lost 5 bases, and 13 bases lay between the germline ends. Germline V gene lookup returns CDR1 SGHAT and CDR2 FQDESV (reference sequence). The CDR3 consists of 15 residues. For the CDR3, the DNA is TGTGCCAGCAGCTTAGTGGCGGGATTAGGAGATACGCAGTATTTT. Translation gives CASSLVAGLGDTQYF.

The gene calls are TRBV7-8 and TRBJ2-7; 9 bases align to TRBD2. CDR3 length: 15 residues. The V segment lost 5 bases and the J segment 4 bases; nucleotides outside the gene matches: 9. The germline gives CDR1 SGHVS, CDR2 FQNEAQ. The DNA of the CDR3 is TGTGCCAGCAGCCCTCCGGCGGGAGGGCCATACGAGCAGTACTTC. It codes for CASSPPAGGPYEQYF.

This chain uses TRBV6-5 with TRBJ2-2; tentatively, D is TRBD1 (7 bases). Germline V gene lookup returns CDR1 MNHEY and CDR2 SVGAGI. This CDR3 contains 14 residues. Between the trimmed V and J ends, which lost 6 bases and 3 bases, there was a span of 11 bases. The CDR3, as DNA: TGTGCCAGCAGCCTCAGGGGGGACACCGGGGAGCTGTTTTTT. It translates to CASSLRGDTGELFF.

This chain links TRBV5-8 with TRBJ2-1; a weak D match, TRBD1 (6 bases). Trimming took 0 bases from V and 5 from J, leaving 15 bases between them. Germline loops: CDR1 SGHTS, CDR2 YDEGEE. The CDR3 contains 16 residues. The CDR3 coding sequence is TGTGCCAGCAGCTTGGGACAGGTTTTACCGCACAATGAGCAGTTCTTC. Encoded protein: CASSLGQVLPHNEQFF.

This CDR3 reads CAISGGRNTGELFF. CDR3 DNA sequence: TGTGCCATCTCAGGAGGGAGGAACACCGGGGAGCTGTTTTTT. This chain joins TRBV10-3 and TRBJ2-2, with D possibly matching TRBD2 (6 bases). Trimming left V 8 bases short and J 1 base short, with 11 bases between. Germline loops: CDR1 ENHRY, CDR2 SYGVKD. The CDR3 consists of 14 residues.

This clone was seen once. J is TRBJ2-7 and V is TRBV10-3, with D possibly called TRBD1 or TRBD2 (5 bases each). Germline V CDR1 and CDR2: ENHRY, SYGVKD. Trimming stripped 10 bases from V and 4 bases from J, with 17 bases between. The CDR3 is 13 amino acids. CDR3 sequence reads: CASRDGWTYEQYF. The CDR3 DNA sequence: TGTGCCAGCAGGGACGGTTGGACATACGAGCAGTACTTC.

V is TRBV5-4 and J is TRBJ2-5; TRBD2 aligns across 9 bases. After removal of 4 bases from V and 3 bases from J, the junction contained 7 bases not matched to a gene. The CDR3 totals 15 residues. Germline V gene lookup returns CDR1 SGHNT and CDR2 YYREEE (reference sequence). The CDR3 loop reads CASSLLAGLEETQYF. The CDR3 DNA reads TGTGCCAGCAGCCTACTAGCGGGCCTAGAAGAGACCCAGTACTTC.

The rearrangement uses TRBV7-9 and TRBJ2-6; 8 nucleotides line up with TRBD1. The J segment lost 4 bases and the V segment lost 3 bases, leaving 2 bases of the junction unmatched. The germline CDR1 and CDR2 sequences are SEHNR and FQNEAQ (reference sequence). The CDR3 loop spans 15 amino acids. CDR3 in amino acids: CASSFGTGGANVLTF. DNA for the CDR3: TGTGCCAGCAGCTTCGGGACAGGCGGGGCCAACGTCCTGACTTTC.

This clone was seen only once. Other DNA sequences in this specimen translate into the identical CDR3. The V gene is TRBV9, the J gene TRBJ2-5, with a weak D call TRBD2 (6 bases). CDR3 length: 14 amino acids. Germline loops: CDR1 SGDLS, CDR2 YYNGEE. Trimming left V 0 bases short and J 4 bases short, with 10 bases between. CDR3 sequence reads: CASSVEGLGETQYF. The CDR3, as DNA: TGTGCCAGCAGCGTAGAGGGACTCGGAGAGACCCAGTACTTC.